Below are 9 T cell receptor beta chains sequenced from a single sample in a study of shared clonotypes between healthy human individuals (TCRdb year 2020). Libraries were prepared through the immunoSEQ multiplex PCR assay. TCRdb limited this immuneACCESS table to in-frame rearrangements with V and J called. A share of clones is missing; checked studies link under half to unresolved V genes, and the rest is unexplained. The sample data list some 1.5 million clones, and 98% of these were observed just once. Less than 0.55% of the sample is held by the ten biggest clonotypes. Sequencing was done on a sample of naive CD4+ T cells sorted from blood. The sample's cell subset or site label, decoded: CD45RA+ positively selected. All receptors come from a man aged 25 to 40 in good health.

Notes on this clone: This CDR3 is also generated by other DNA sequences in the sample. The rearrangement links TRBV5-1 to TRBJ2-7; TRBD2 aligns across 12 bases. Per germline, CDR1 SGHRS and CDR2 YFSETQ. CDR3 length equals 16 residues. V was clipped by 3 bases and J by 0 bases; unmatched bases: 4. The CDR3 loop reads CASSSGLAGFSYEQYF. Written as DNA, the CDR3 is TGCGCCAGCAGCTCGGGACTAGCGGGCTTCTCCTACGAGCAGTACTTC.

The gene calls are TRBV5-5 and TRBJ2-5; 13 positions match TRBD2. Per germline, CDR1 SGHKS and CDR2 YYEKEE (reference sequence). The CDR3 totals 18 residues. Trimming at V came to 4 bases and at J to 1 base, leaving 10 bases not matched to a gene. CDR3 loop: CASSRRRLAGGFQETQYF. DNA for the CDR3: TGTGCCAGCAGCAGGAGAAGACTAGCGGGAGGTTTCCAAGAGACCCAGTACTTC.

The gene calls are TRBV7-2 and TRBJ1-5, with no clear D. The CDR3 is 12 residues long. V lost 2 bases to trimming and J lost 3 bases, with 2 bases between them. CDR1 is SGHTA and CDR2 is FQGNSA in the germline V gene. The CDR3 nucleotides are TGTGCCAGCAGCTTAAACAATCAGCCCCAGCATTTT. This codes for CASSLNNQPQHF.

Concerning this clone: Other DNA variants within this sample encode the same CDR3. V gene TRBV10-2 combines with J gene TRBJ1-1; possibly TRBD1 for D (5 bases). Per germline, CDR1 WSHSY and CDR2 SAAADI. V lost 4 bases and J 2 bases, leaving 8 bases between the germline ends. The CDR3 extends over 13 amino acids. The CDR3 loop is CASSGGVNTEAFF. CDR3 DNA: TGCGCCAGCAGTGGGGGGGTTAACACTGAAGCTTTCTTT.

J is TRBJ1-1 and V is TRBV27, with D unclear. Germline V gene sequence: CDR1 MNHEY, CDR2 SMNVEV (reference sequence). Trimming cost V 2 bases and J 1 base, with 14 bases left between them. The CDR3 is 16 amino acids. Here the CDR3 reads CASSLAGPTQNTEAFF. The DNA of the CDR3 is TGTGCCAGCAGTTTAGCTGGCCCTACTCAGAACACTGAAGCTTTCTTT.

This sequence joins TRBV6-5 and TRBJ2-3; no clear D gene. Germline lookup yields CDR1 MNHEY and CDR2 SVGAGI. The CDR3 is made up of 13 amino acids. V lost 6 bases to trimming and J lost 1 base, with 8 bases between them. Here the CDR3 DNA reads TGTGCCAGCAGAAACAGAGGCACAGATACGCAGTATTTT. It is translated as CASRNRGTDTQYF.

The chain combines TRBV5-1 with TRBJ2-1, with 11 bases matching TRBD2. The CDR3 spans 18 residues. The germline gives CDR1 SGHRS, CDR2 YFSETQ. V lost 4 bases, J lost 1 base, and 10 bases stayed unmatched. CDR3 amino acids: CASSGGTSGRPSYNEQFF. In DNA, the CDR3 is TGCGCCAGCAGCGGCGGGACTAGCGGCCGCCCTTCCTACAATGAGCAGTTCTTC. The variable domain in full, with the rest retrieved from reference TRBV5-1 and TRBJ2-1, is KAGVTQTPRYLIKTRGQQVTLSCSPISGHRSVSWYQQTPGQGLQFLFEYFSETQRNKGNFPGRFSGRQFSNSRSEMNVSTLELGDSALYLCASSGGTSGRPSYNEQFFGPGTRLTVL.

The chain combines TRBV7-9 with TRBJ1-4; a possible D gene is TRBD1 (6 bases). Germline CDR1 and CDR2: SEHNR and FQNEAQ (reference sequence). The V gene lost 5 bases and the J gene lost 5 bases, with 9 bases spanning the gap. The CDR3 extends over 13 amino acids. CDR3 in amino acids: CASSPGTNEKLFF. CDR3 sequence (DNA): TGTGCCAGCAGCCCGGGGACAAATGAAAAACTGTTTTTT.

This chain links TRBV2 with TRBJ2-2, with unresolved D. The CDR3 loop spans 15 amino acids. V lost 1 base and J lost 5, with 11 bases in between. The germline CDR1 and CDR2 sequences are SNHLY and FYNNEI. The CDR3 here is CASSEGPRRTGELFF. DNA of the CDR3: TGTGCCAGCAGTGAAGGGCCCCGGCGGACCGGGGAGCTGTTTTTT. The whole variable domain, remainder taken from reference TRBV2 and TRBJ2-2, is EPEVTQTPSHQVTQMGQEVILRCVPISNHLYFYWYRQILGQKVEFLVSFYNNEISEKSEIFDDQFSVERPDGSNFTLKIRSTKLEDSAMYFCASSEGPRRTGELFFGEGSRLTVL.